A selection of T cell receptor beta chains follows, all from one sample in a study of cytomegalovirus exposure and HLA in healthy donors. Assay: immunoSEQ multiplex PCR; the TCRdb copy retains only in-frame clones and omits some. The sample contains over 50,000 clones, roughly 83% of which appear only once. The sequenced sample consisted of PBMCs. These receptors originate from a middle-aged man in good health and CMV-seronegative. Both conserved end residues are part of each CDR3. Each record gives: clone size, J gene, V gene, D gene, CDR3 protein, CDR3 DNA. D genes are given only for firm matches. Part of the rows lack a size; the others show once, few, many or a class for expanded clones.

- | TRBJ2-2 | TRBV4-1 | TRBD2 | CASSQDTGGSGELFF | TGCGCCAGCAGCCAAGACACGGGGGGTTCAGGGGAGCTGTTTTTT
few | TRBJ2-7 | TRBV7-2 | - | CASRGAAYEQYF | TGTGCCAGCAGGGGGGCCGCCTACGAGCAGTACTTC
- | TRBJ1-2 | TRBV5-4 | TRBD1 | CASSLGYRGLIYGYTF | TGTGCCAGCAGCTTGGGATACAGGGGGCTTATCTATGGCTACACCTTC
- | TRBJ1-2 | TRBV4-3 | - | CASSQDPIQGYTF | TGCGCCAGCAGCCAAGACCCGATACAGGGATACACCTTC
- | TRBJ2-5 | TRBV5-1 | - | CASSRGGHQETQYF | TGCGCCAGCAGCCGTGGGGGCCACCAAGAGACCCAGTACTTC
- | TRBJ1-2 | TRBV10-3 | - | CATAGTTESYGYTF | TGTGCCACCGCAGGTACGACAGAGTCTTATGGCTACACCTTC
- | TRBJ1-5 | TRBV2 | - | CASSASYGQINQPQHF | TGTGCCAGCAGTGCAAGTTACGGACAGATAAATCAGCCCCAGCATTTT
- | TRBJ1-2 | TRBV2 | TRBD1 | CASSESARGDYGYTF | TGTGCCAGCAGTGAAAGTGCCAGGGGGGACTATGGCTACACCTTC
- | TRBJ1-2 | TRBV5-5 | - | CASSFGLNYGYTF | TGTGCCAGCAGCTTTGGGCTGAACTATGGCTACACCTTC
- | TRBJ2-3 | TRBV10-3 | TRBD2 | CAISVSAGGPSSTDTQYF | TGTGCCATCAGTGTTTCAGCGGGGGGGCCCTCTAGCACAGATACGCAGTATTTT
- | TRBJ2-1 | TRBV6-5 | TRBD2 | CASRFLRTSGNEQFF | TGTGCCAGCAGATTTCTTCGGACTAGCGGCAATGAGCAGTTCTTC
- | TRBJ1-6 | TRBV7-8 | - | CASSLDPRSPPLHF | TGTGCCAGCAGCTTAGATCCCCGCAGTCCACCCCTCCACTTT
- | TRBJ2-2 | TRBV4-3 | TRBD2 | CASSLNPGGAGELFF | TGCGCCAGCAGCCTCAACCCGGGGGGGGCCGGGGAGCTGTTTTTT
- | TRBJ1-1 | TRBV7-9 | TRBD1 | CASSQWTGRAEAFF | TGTGCCAGCAGCCAATGGACAGGGAGGGCTGAAGCTTTCTTT